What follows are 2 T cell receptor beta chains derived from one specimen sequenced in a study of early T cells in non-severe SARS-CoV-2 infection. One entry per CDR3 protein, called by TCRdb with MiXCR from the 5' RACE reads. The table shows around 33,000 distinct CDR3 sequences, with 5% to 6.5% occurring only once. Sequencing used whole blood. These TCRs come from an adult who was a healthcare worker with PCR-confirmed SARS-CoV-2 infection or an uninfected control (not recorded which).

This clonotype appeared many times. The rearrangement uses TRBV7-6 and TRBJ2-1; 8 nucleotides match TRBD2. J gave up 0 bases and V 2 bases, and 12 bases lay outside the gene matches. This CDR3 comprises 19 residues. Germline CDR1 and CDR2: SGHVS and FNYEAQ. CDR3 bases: TGTGCCAGCAGCTTACGCGCGGGAGGCGCAATTAGCTCCTACAATGAGCAGTTCTTC. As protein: CASSLRAGGAISSYNEQFF.

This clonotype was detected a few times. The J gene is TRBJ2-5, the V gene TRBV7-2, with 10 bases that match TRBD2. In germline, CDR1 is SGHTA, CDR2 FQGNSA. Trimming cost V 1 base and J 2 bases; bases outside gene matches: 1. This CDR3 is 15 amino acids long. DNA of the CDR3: TGTGCCAGCAGCTTAGTACTAGCGGGACAAGAGACCCAGTACTTC. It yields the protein CASSLVLAGQETQYF.